These T cell receptor beta chains were read from a single sample in a study of T-cell reconstitution after alpha-beta-depleted transplantation in children. TCRdb independently ran MiXCR on the PCR reads; one entry per CDR3 protein. Counted here are about half a million distinct CDR3 sequences, 9.5% to 15% occurring once; the ten biggest clones make up around 6%. Sequencing was performed on PBMCs from the stem cell graft donor, taken from the stem cell graft. All receptors derive from a human donor who donated a stem cell graft to a child with combined immunodeficiency. Both conserved end residues are trimmed from each CDR3. Some rows mark clone size as missing; the rest say once, few, many or name a class of expanded clone.

clone_size j_call v_call cdr3_aa
few TRBJ1-5 TRBV7-9 ASSLFGDSNQPQH
. TRBJ2-3 TRBV10-3 AISDYGSSTDTQY
. TRBJ2-3 TRBV5-6 ASSSLTWDTQY
many TRBJ2-1 TRBV29-1 SVDSGWGDEQF
few TRBJ2-3 TRBV12-3/TRBV12-4 ASSPPRGLAGVDTQY
many TRBJ2-3 TRBV24-1 ATGTGGTDTQY
few TRBJ2-1 TRBV24-1 ATSDLGSGRDNEQF
. TRBJ2-7 TRBV2 ASSQSQGRQY
once TRBJ1-1 TRBV29-1 SVPTGMNTEAF
many TRBJ2-4 TRBV29-1 SVFGGLSDIQY
few TRBJ1-1 TRBV29-1 SVLTGTEAF
. TRBJ2-5 TRBV6-1 ASSDTPGQGHYQETQY
many TRBJ2-1 TRBV15 ATSRVLAGPTYNEQF
many TRBJ2-7 TRBV20-1 SARGRTSGTYEQY
. TRBJ2-3 TRBV6-5 ASSSDSPSTDTQY
many TRBJ2-7 TRBV10-2 ASQPRGSYEQY
few TRBJ2-3 TRBV12-3/TRBV12-4 ASDIRERLTDTQY
. TRBJ2-2 TRBV7-2 ASSITPGTANTGELF